The clone carrying this TCR beta chain was counted a single time. The data belong to a study of early T cells in non-severe SARS-CoV-2 infection. Per the germline V gene, CDR1 is SGHTA and CDR2 is FQGTGA. V lost 5 bases, J lost 2 bases, and 6 bases lay in between. This CDR3 has 13 amino acids. TCRdb fed the 5' RACE reads into MiXCR, producing one record per CDR3 protein. The profile shows under 85,000 distinct CDR3 sequences, roughly 12% of them singletons. The sequenced sample was whole blood. The receptor was isolated from an adult who was a healthcare worker with PCR-confirmed SARS-CoV-2 infection or an uninfected control (not recorded which). This sequence joins TRBV7-3 and TRBJ2-2; D is uncertain. The CDR3 DNA reads TGTGCCAGCAGCCCGACAAACACCGGGGAGCTGTTTTTT. This codes for CASSPTNTGELFF.